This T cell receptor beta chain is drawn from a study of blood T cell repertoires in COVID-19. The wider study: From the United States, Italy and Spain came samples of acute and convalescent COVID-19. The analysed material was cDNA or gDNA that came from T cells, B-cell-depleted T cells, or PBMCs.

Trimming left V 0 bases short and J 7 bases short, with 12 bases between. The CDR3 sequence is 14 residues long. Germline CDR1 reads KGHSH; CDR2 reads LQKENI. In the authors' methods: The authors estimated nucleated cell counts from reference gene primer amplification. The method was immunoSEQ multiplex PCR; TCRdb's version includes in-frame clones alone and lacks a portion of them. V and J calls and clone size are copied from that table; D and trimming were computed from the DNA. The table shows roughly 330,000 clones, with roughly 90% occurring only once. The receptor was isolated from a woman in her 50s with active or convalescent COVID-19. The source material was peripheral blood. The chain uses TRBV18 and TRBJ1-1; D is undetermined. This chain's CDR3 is CASSPPVNAFEAFF. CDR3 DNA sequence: TGTGCCAGCTCACCACCGGTAAATGCGTTTGAAGCTTTCTTT.